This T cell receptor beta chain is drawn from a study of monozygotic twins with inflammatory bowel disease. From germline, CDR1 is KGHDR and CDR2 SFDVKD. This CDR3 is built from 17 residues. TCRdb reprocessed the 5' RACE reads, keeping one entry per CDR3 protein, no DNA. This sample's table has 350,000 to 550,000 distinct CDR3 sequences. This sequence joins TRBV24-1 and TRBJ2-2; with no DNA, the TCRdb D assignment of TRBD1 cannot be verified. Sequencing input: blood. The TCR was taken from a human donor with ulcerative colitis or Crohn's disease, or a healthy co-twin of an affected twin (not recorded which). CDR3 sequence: CATSSNPGQGVSGELFF.